This T cell receptor beta chain was captured in a study of blood T cells in healthy people across ages. The V gene's germline CDR1 is SQVTM and CDR2 ANQGSEA. Trimming pared 8 bases from V and 5 bases from J, leaving 18 bases between. The CDR3 runs to 14 residues. Sample-barcoded 5' priming and a J-beta primer mix drove a second PCR of 7 to 11 cycles. TCRdb re-derived calls from the 5' RACE reads in MiXCR, one entry per CDR3 protein. The table includes 1.8 million or so distinct CDR3 sequences, roughly two fifths detected once. No fewer than 5.5 micrograms of total RNA were isolated from every sample. Sequenced sample: blood. The TCR sequence derives from a human donor in good health. The J gene is TRBJ2-2, the V gene TRBV29-1; D unclear. CDR3: CSFRRPAITGELFF. CDR3 nucleotides: TGCAGCTTCCGACGGCCAGCTATAACCGGGGAGCTGTTTTTT.